These 28 T cell receptor beta chains originate from one sample sequenced in a study of blood T cells in healthy people across ages. Primers used in a second PCR of roughly 6 to 12 cycles were a sample-barcoded 5' primer and a J-beta primer mix. TCRdb reprocessed the 5' RACE reads with MiXCR, giving one entry per CDR3 protein. The table includes about 2 million distinct CDR3 sequences, 49% detected once. Sequenced input: blood. The receptors come from a woman aged 40 to 55 in good health.

This chain links TRBV9 with TRBJ1-4; perhaps TRBD1 as D (6 bases). The CDR3 consists of 15 residues. V shed 6 bases and J shed 3 bases, with 15 bases lying between them. CDR1 is SGDLS, CDR2 YYNGEE, per germline. The CDR3 DNA reads as TGTGCCAGCACTTGGGGGGCAGCGGCTAATGAAAAACTGTTTTTT. Its translation: CASTWGAAANEKLFF.

This chain links TRBV5-1 with TRBJ1-2; D is unresolved. The CDR3 length is 14 residues. The V and J ends lost 5 bases and 11 bases respectively, with 22 bases between them. Germline CDR1 reads SGHRS; CDR2 reads YFSETQ. This CDR3 reads CASSPNVPNAQYTF. In nucleotides, the CDR3 is TGCGCCAGCAGTCCCAACGTCCCCAATGCCCAGTACACCTTC.

The table lists this clonotype with many counts. The chain combines TRBV29-1 with TRBJ1-2; D is unresolved. The CDR3 extends over 13 amino acids. V was trimmed by 3 bases and J by 0 bases, leaving 8 bases between them. Germline V gives CDR1 SQVTM, CDR2 ANQGSEA. CDR3 nucleotide sequence: TGCAGCGTTGACAGGAGCACTAACTATGGCTACACCTTC. Translating it yields CSVDRSTNYGYTF.

The chain has TRBV20-1 and TRBJ2-1; D might be TRBD2 (6 bases). Trimming pared 0 bases from V and 0 bases from J, leaving 12 bases between. Germline loops: CDR1 DFQATT, CDR2 SNEGSKA (reference sequence). This CDR3 has 16 residues. The CDR3 here is CSAREAHGGSYNEQFF. DNA of the CDR3: TGCAGTGCTAGAGAAGCCCACGGGGGCTCCTACAATGAGCAGTTCTTC.

The V gene is TRBV7-2, the J gene TRBJ2-2; a possible D gene is TRBD2 (5 bases). CDR3 length: 15 amino acids. Trimming shortened V by 5 bases and J by 5 bases, and 15 bases separated the two germline ends. Germline lookup yields CDR1 SGHTA and CDR2 FQGNSA. As DNA, the CDR3 is TGTGCCAGCAGCACACCGGGGATTAGTACCGGGGAGCTGTTTTTT. Its translation: CASSTPGISTGELFF. Full variable domain (remainder filled in from reference TRBV7-2 and TRBJ2-2): GAGVSQSPSNKVTEKGKDVELRCDPISGHTALYWYRQSLGQGLEFLIYFQGNSAPDKSGLPSDRFSAERTGGSVSTLTIQRTQQEDSAVYLCASSTPGISTGELFFGEGSRLTVL.

This clonotype is a singleton in its sample. V usage is TRBV28 and J usage is TRBJ2-2; D gene ambiguous. CDR3 size: 15 residues. CDR1 is MDHEN and CDR2 is SYDVKM in the germline V gene. The ends were cut back, 5 bases at V and 3 bases at J, with 13 bases in the middle. The CDR3: CASSPIGQYTGELFF. The DNA for the CDR3 is TGTGCCAGCAGTCCCATAGGGCAGTACACCGGGGAGCTGTTTTTT.

V usage is TRBV20-1 and J usage is TRBJ2-1, with no clear D. Germline loops: CDR1 DFQATT, CDR2 SNEGSKA (reference sequence). The V end was cut by 6 bases, the J end by 7 bases, with 16 bases between. The CDR3 runs to 13 residues. The CDR3 is CSAYAVSGNEQFF. In nucleotides, the CDR3 is TGCAGTGCGTACGCAGTCTCTGGAAATGAGCAGTTCTTC.

This clonotype was seen more than once but under ten times. The V call is TRBV20-1, the J call TRBJ1-1; TRBD1 matches at 8 bases. Per the germline V gene, CDR1 is DFQATT and CDR2 is SNEGSKA (reference sequence). J gave up 5 bases and V 5 bases, and 10 bases lay outside the gene matches. The CDR3 is made up of 14 amino acids. The CDR3 DNA is TGCAGTGCTCCCAGACAGGGGCGAAGGACTGAAGCTTTCTTT. This gives the protein CSAPRQGRRTEAFF.

The chain couples TRBV25-1 to TRBJ1-5; D remains ambiguous. The CDR3 runs to 16 residues. Trimming cost V 1 base and J 1 base, with 11 bases left between them. Germline assignment: CDR1 MGHDK and CDR2 SYGVNS. The CDR3 here is CASSESALGSNQPQHF. Written as DNA, the CDR3 is TGTGCCAGCAGTGAATCTGCCCTAGGGAGCAATCAGCCCCAGCATTTT.

This clonotype occurred a few times. The chain recombines TRBV7-2 with TRBJ2-5; no firm D call. CDR1 SGHTA and CDR2 FQGNSA come from the germline V gene. V was cut by 4 bases and J by 9 bases, with 9 bases left in between. The CDR3 contains 11 residues. The chain's CDR3 is CASSSGSAQYF. The DNA of the CDR3 is TGTGCCAGCAGCTCTGGTTCGGCCCAGTACTTC.

The chain uses TRBV9 and TRBJ2-7; TRBD1 agrees at 7 bases. The J call is doubtful: the DNA matches TRBJ2-4 better. This CDR3 comprises 15 residues. Germline CDR1 and CDR2: SGDLS and YYNGEE. CDR3: CASSVDGRGTNIQYF. The DNA for the CDR3 is TGTGCCAGCAGCGTAGATGGCAGGGGGACAAACATTCAGTACTTC.

This clonotype was detected a few times. This chain uses TRBV5-1 with TRBJ2-7; unclear D gene. The germline V gene has CDR1 SGHRS and CDR2 YFSETQ. V was trimmed by 2 bases and J by 0 bases, leaving 9 bases between them. The CDR3 has 14 amino acids. The CDR3 bases are TGCGCCAGCAGCTTCCGAATTAGCTCCTACGAGCAGTACTTC. It yields the protein CASSFRISSYEQYF. Combining the CDR3 with reference TRBV5-1 and TRBJ2-7 gives the whole variable domain KAGVTQTPRYLIKTRGQQVTLSCSPISGHRSVSWYQQTPGQGLQFLFEYFSETQRNKGNFPGRFSGRQFSNSRSEMNVSTLELGDSALYLCASSFRISSYEQYFGPGTRLTVT.

This clonotype has only a few counts. The chain is built from TRBV12-3 or TRBV12-4 and TRBJ1-2, with TRBD1 as a possible D gene (6 bases). The CDR3 is 14 amino acids. V was trimmed by 5 bases and J by 1 base, leaving 11 bases between them. CDR3 sequence reads: CASSRQEINYGYTF. In DNA form, the CDR3 reads TGTGCCAGCAGTCGACAGGAGATTAACTATGGCTACACCTTC.

This chain links TRBV28 with TRBJ2-7; D gene ambiguous. This CDR3 has 14 residues. V was clipped by 3 bases and J by 2 bases, with 11 bases between them. CDR1 and CDR2 from the germline V gene are MDHEN and SYDVKM. For the CDR3, the DNA is TGTGCCAGCAGTTTGGTCCCATTAGCCTACGAGCAGTACTTC. It specifies CASSLVPLAYEQYF.

The chain joins TRBV5-6 to TRBJ1-6; tentatively, D is TRBD1 (6 bases). This CDR3 is 14 amino acids long. Trimming stripped 6 bases from V and 10 bases from J, with 17 bases between. The V gene's germline CDR1 is SGHDT and CDR2 YYEEEE. CDR3 protein: CASTETGLQSPLHF. CDR3 coding DNA: TGTGCCAGCACCGAGACAGGCCTTCAATCACCCCTCCACTTT.

This clonotype came up a few times. The rearrangement joins TRBV6-2 or TRBV6-3 to TRBJ2-1; TRBD1 agrees at 8 bases. CDR1 is MNHEY and CDR2 is SVGEGT in the germline V gene. The V gene end was trimmed by 8 bases and the J gene end by 5 bases; junction bases not matched to a gene: 8. This CDR3 region has 14 residues. CDR3 DNA: TGTGCCAGCGGACAGGGTGGATATAACAATGAGCAGTTCTTC. Protein: CASGQGGYNNEQFF.

In this sample, this clonotype turned up a few times. The chain uses TRBV5-1 and TRBJ2-3; no firm D call. Germline V CDR1 and CDR2: SGHRS, YFSETQ. Trimming removed 3 bases from V and 2 bases from J, with 13 bases in between. This CDR3 spans 15 amino acids. This CDR3 is CASSYLSEPTDTQYF. The CDR3 DNA reads TGCGCCAGCAGCTACCTCTCTGAGCCCACAGATACGCAGTATTTT. Full variable domain (rest looked up from reference TRBV5-1 and TRBJ2-3): KAGVTQTPRYLIKTRGQQVTLSCSPISGHRSVSWYQQTPGQGLQFLFEYFSETQRNKGNFPGRFSGRQFSNSRSEMNVSTLELGDSALYLCASSYLSEPTDTQYFGPGTRLTVL.

The chain carries TRBV5-1 and TRBJ1-1; TRBD1 matches 9 bases. The CDR3 sequence is 15 residues long. V lost 4 bases to trimming and J lost 2 bases; unmatched junction nucleotides: 6. The germline V gene has CDR1 SGHRS and CDR2 YFSETQ. The CDR3: CASSGTTGGNTEAFF. The CDR3 coding sequence is TGCGCCAGCAGCGGAACGACAGGGGGAAACACTGAAGCTTTCTTT.

The chain links TRBV3-1 to TRBJ1-1, with a possible D match to TRBD1 (5 bases). The length of the CDR3 is 15 residues. V dropped 0 bases and J dropped 6 bases, with 14 bases sitting between them. Germline assignment: CDR1 LGHDT and CDR2 YNNKEL (reference sequence). The CDR3 coding sequence is TGTGCCAGCAGCCAAGAAAGCGCAGGGATCGCTGAAGCTTTCTTT. It specifies CASSQESAGIAEAFF. Drawing the rest from reference TRBV3-1 and TRBJ1-1, the complete variable domain is DTAVSQTPKYLVTQMGNDKSIKCEQNLGHDTMYWYKQDSKKFLKIMFSYNNKELIINETVPNRFSPKSPDKAHLNLHINSLELGDSAVYFCASSQESAGIAEAFFGQGTRLTVV.

The V gene is TRBV5-1, the J gene TRBJ2-5, with a weak D call TRBD1 (5 bases). The V gene's germline CDR1 is SGHRS and CDR2 YFSETQ. This CDR3 is built from 13 residues. V lost 7 bases and J 0 bases, leaving 10 bases between the germline ends. DNA of the CDR3: TGCGCCAGCTCGACAGCGCACCAAGAGACCCAGTACTTC. Translation gives CASSTAHQETQYF. The full variable domain, completed using reference TRBV5-1 and TRBJ2-5, is KAGVTQTPRYLIKTRGQQVTLSCSPISGHRSVSWYQQTPGQGLQFLFEYFSETQRNKGNFPGRFSGRQFSNSRSEMNVSTLELGDSALYLCASSTAHQETQYFGPGTRLLVL.

The CDR3 DNA is TGTGCCAGCAGCCAAGACGGAAAGCGCAATCAGCCCCAGCATTTT. Amino acid sequence: CASSQDGKRNQPQHF. The rearrangement joins TRBV3-1 to TRBJ1-5; D not certain. The ends were cut back, 0 bases at V and 2 bases at J, with 8 bases in the middle. This CDR3 contains 15 residues. Looked up from germline, CDR1 is LGHDT and CDR2 is YNNKEL (reference sequence).

A note on this clonotype: The junction does not match germline at one end; this may be a read error. V and J are TRBV7-2 and TRBJ2-4; a weak D match, TRBD1 (7 bases). The end of the DNA aligns better with TRBJ2-7, so the J call may be wrong. This CDR3 has 14 residues. CDR1 SGHTA and CDR2 FQGNSA come from the germline V gene. DNA for the CDR3: TGTGCCGGCAGCCTGGGAGGACAGGCCTACGAGCAGTACTTC. Protein sequence: CAGSLGGQAYEQYF.

This chain links TRBV12-3 or TRBV12-4 with TRBJ2-5, with 10 bases lining up with TRBD1. The DNA end lines up better with TRBJ2-7; the J call may be wrong. The CDR3 sequence is 18 residues long. CDR3 nucleotides: TGTGCCAGCAGTCCCTCAACACCCGGACAGGGGGAATCCTACGAGCAGTACTTC. Its translation is CASSPSTPGQGESYEQYF.

Remarks on this clonotype: The junction departs from germline at one end; a sequencing error may be responsible. The chain recombines TRBV28 with TRBJ2-4; D is uncertain. The CDR3 runs to 16 residues. Per germline, CDR1 MDHEN and CDR2 SYDVKM. The CDR3 reads CAGSALGIPSENIQYF. As DNA, the CDR3 is TGTGCCGGCAGTGCCTTAGGAATCCCCAGCGAAAACATTCAGTACTTC.

In its sample, this clonotype was seen a few times. A read error may produce the germline difference seen at one junction end. This chain joins TRBV20-1 and TRBJ2-7, with no clear D. The V gene's germline CDR1 is DFQATT and CDR2 SNEGSKA (reference sequence). CDR3 length: 12 residues. The CDR3 bases are TGCAGTGCTAGAGAGTGGACCTACGGGCAGTACTTC. This sequence encodes CSAREWTYGQYF.

This clonotype was counted only a few times. The chain joins TRBV14 to TRBJ2-5; D may be TRBD2 (5 bases). CDR1 SGHDN and CDR2 FVKESK come from the germline V gene. V shed 3 bases and J shed 4 bases, with 12 bases lying between them. This CDR3 has 14 residues. The CDR3 spells CASSQRGIRETQYF. The CDR3 bases are TGTGCCAGCAGCCAGAGAGGGATCCGAGAGACCCAGTACTTC.

The V call is TRBV9, the J call TRBJ1-2, with a weak D call TRBD1 (5 bases). Per the germline V gene, CDR1 is SGDLS and CDR2 is YYNGEE. Trimming pared 0 bases from V and 7 bases from J, leaving 10 bases between. CDR3 size: 13 residues. The CDR3 sequence: CASSVEVGAGYTF. The CDR3 DNA reads TGTGCCAGCAGCGTAGAGGTTGGGGCTGGCTACACCTTC.

The CDR3 protein is CASNSASYEQYF. CDR3 nucleotides: TGTGCCAGCAACTCCGCGTCCTACGAGCAGTACTTC. The gene calls are TRBV28 and TRBJ2-7; no clear D. CDR3 length equals 12 residues. The germline V and J ends were trimmed by 7 bases and 1 base, with 8 bases remaining between them. Germline V gene lookup returns CDR1 MDHEN and CDR2 SYDVKM.